These T cell receptor beta chains were read from a single sample in a study of T cell responses to AZD1222 COVID-19 vaccine. The protocol was immunoSEQ multiplex PCR, while the TCRdb copy is restricted to in-frame clones and leaves out a portion. The repertoire holds 66,000 or so clones, with around 79% as singletons. Sequencing was performed on peripheral blood, taken on day 0 of MenACWY control vaccination. The receptor set was obtained from an adult in good health. Both conserved end residues are part of each CDR3. Each record gives: J gene, clone size, V gene, D gene, CDR3 protein, CDR3 DNA. The D gene is left open where the match is weak. Size values are once, few and many counts, or a class for expanded clones, and some rows have none.

j_call: TRBJ1-6; clone_size: once; v_call: TRBV18; d_call: .; cdr3_aa: CASSPSADNSPLHF; cdr3_nt: TGTGCCAGCTCACCGTCGGCAGATAATTCACCCCTCCACTTT
j_call: TRBJ1-1; clone_size: .; v_call: TRBV30; d_call: .; cdr3_aa: CAWNQENHEAFF; cdr3_nt: TGTGCCTGGAACCAGGAAAACCATGAGGCTTTCTTT
j_call: TRBJ2-3; clone_size: .; v_call: TRBV9; d_call: .; cdr3_aa: CASSQGAFGGTDTQYF; cdr3_nt: TGTGCCAGCAGCCAAGGGGCCTTTGGAGGCACAGATACGCAGTATTTT
j_call: TRBJ2-3; clone_size: .; v_call: TRBV4-2; d_call: .; cdr3_aa: CASSPRTGDTQYF; cdr3_nt: TGTGCCAGCAGCCCAAGAACGGGAGATACGCAGTATTTT
j_call: TRBJ1-4; clone_size: once; v_call: TRBV15; d_call: .; cdr3_aa: CATSRDWGGDEKLFF; cdr3_nt: TGTGCCACCAGCAGAGATTGGGGAGGGGATGAAAAACTGTTTTTT
j_call: TRBJ2-1; clone_size: .; v_call: TRBV7-9; d_call: TRBD2; cdr3_aa: CASSLVGGTYNEQFF; cdr3_nt: TGTGCCAGCAGCTTAGTCGGGGGGACCTACAATGAGCAGTTCTTC
j_call: TRBJ1-2; clone_size: .; v_call: TRBV20-1; d_call: .; cdr3_aa: CSASPGSGYTF; cdr3_nt: TGCAGTGCTAGCCCCGGCTCTGGCTACACCTTC
j_call: TRBJ1-2; clone_size: .; v_call: TRBV6-5; d_call: TRBD1; cdr3_aa: CASSYLQGGGGYTF; cdr3_nt: TGTGCCAGCAGTTACTTGCAGGGGGGCGGTGGCTACACCTTC
j_call: TRBJ2-7; clone_size: .; v_call: TRBV14; d_call: .; cdr3_aa: CASSQDRARAHEQYF; cdr3_nt: TGTGCCAGCAGCCAAGATCGAGCCAGGGCCCACGAGCAGTACTTC
j_call: TRBJ2-3; clone_size: .; v_call: TRBV7-2; d_call: .; cdr3_aa: CASSLLTSSDTQYF; cdr3_nt: TGTGCCAGCAGCTTGTTAACTAGCTCAGATACGCAGTATTTT
j_call: TRBJ1-3; clone_size: .; v_call: TRBV19; d_call: .; cdr3_aa: CASRERRGLPGNTIYF; cdr3_nt: TGTGCCAGTAGAGAGCGAAGAGGTTTACCTGGAAACACCATATATTTT
j_call: TRBJ1-1; clone_size: .; v_call: TRBV27; d_call: .; cdr3_aa: CASSPLRDNTEAFF; cdr3_nt: TGTGCCAGCAGTCCACTTAGGGACAACACTGAAGCTTTCTTT
j_call: TRBJ2-5; clone_size: .; v_call: TRBV5-4; d_call: .; cdr3_aa: CASSQDGGHETQYF; cdr3_nt: TGTGCCAGCAGCCAGGACGGGGGTCATGAGACCCAGTACTTC
j_call: TRBJ2-7; clone_size: .; v_call: TRBV7-9; d_call: .; cdr3_aa: CASSAGPSPYEQYF; cdr3_nt: TGTGCCAGCAGCGCAGGACCCTCTCCCTACGAGCAGTACTTC
j_call: TRBJ1-2; clone_size: .; v_call: TRBV6-1; d_call: .; cdr3_aa: CASSEGSLANYGYTF; cdr3_nt: TGTGCCAGCAGTGAAGGGTCTTTAGCTAACTATGGCTACACCTTC
j_call: TRBJ1-1; clone_size: .; v_call: TRBV30; d_call: .; cdr3_aa: CAWSAGTENTEAFF; cdr3_nt: TGTGCCTGGAGTGCCGGGACGGAGAACACTGAAGCTTTCTTT
j_call: TRBJ1-4; clone_size: .; v_call: TRBV7-3; d_call: .; cdr3_aa: CASSLTGFDEKLFF; cdr3_nt: TGTGCCAGCAGCTTAACAGGATTTGATGAAAAACTGTTTTTT
j_call: TRBJ2-3; clone_size: .; v_call: TRBV2; d_call: .; cdr3_aa: CASSEWGTQYF; cdr3_nt: TGTGCCAGCAGTGAATGGGGTACGCAGTATTTT
j_call: TRBJ1-5; clone_size: .; v_call: TRBV18; d_call: .; cdr3_aa: CASSGQGNQPQHF; cdr3_nt: TGTGCCAGCTCAGGGCAGGGCAATCAGCCCCAGCATTTT
j_call: TRBJ2-7; clone_size: .; v_call: TRBV5-1; d_call: TRBD2; cdr3_aa: CASSLAGGSYEQYF; cdr3_nt: TGCGCCAGCAGCCTGGCGGGGGGGAGCTACGAGCAGTACTTC
j_call: TRBJ2-2; clone_size: .; v_call: TRBV2; d_call: TRBD1; cdr3_aa: CASTPGTGVPGELFF; cdr3_nt: TGTGCCAGCACCCCCGGGACAGGGGTCCCCGGGGAGCTGTTTTTT
j_call: TRBJ2-2; clone_size: .; v_call: TRBV12-3/TRBV12-4; d_call: .; cdr3_aa: CASRSLGHGELFF; cdr3_nt: TGTGCCAGCAGATCCCTGGGGCACGGGGAGCTGTTTTTT
j_call: TRBJ2-3; clone_size: .; v_call: TRBV14; d_call: .; cdr3_aa: CASSQDKWPADTQYF; cdr3_nt: TGTGCCAGCAGCCAAGATAAGTGGCCGGCAGATACGCAGTATTTT
j_call: TRBJ2-3; clone_size: once; v_call: TRBV7-9; d_call: .; cdr3_aa: CASSPTSSTDTQYF; cdr3_nt: TGTGCCAGCAGCCCAACTTCTAGCACAGATACGCAGTATTTT
j_call: TRBJ2-2; clone_size: .; v_call: TRBV27; d_call: .; cdr3_aa: CASSLARGKDTGELFF; cdr3_nt: TGTGCCAGCAGTTTAGCGAGGGGGAAGGACACCGGGGAGCTGTTTTTT
j_call: TRBJ1-5; clone_size: .; v_call: TRBV6-1; d_call: TRBD1; cdr3_aa: CASSEVRTGRQPQHF; cdr3_nt: TGTGCCAGCAGTGAAGTGAGGACAGGGCGCCAGCCCCAGCATTTT
j_call: TRBJ2-2; clone_size: .; v_call: TRBV2; d_call: .; cdr3_aa: CASLGPGTVNTGELFF; cdr3_nt: TGTGCCAGCTTGGGCCCCGGGACGGTGAACACCGGGGAGCTGTTTTTT
j_call: TRBJ2-5; clone_size: .; v_call: TRBV7-8; d_call: .; cdr3_aa: CASTLLRGIRETQYF; cdr3_nt: TGTGCCAGCACCCTCCTAAGGGGAATAAGAGAGACCCAGTACTTC
j_call: TRBJ1-1; clone_size: .; v_call: TRBV2; d_call: .; cdr3_aa: CASSPRPVGVEAFF; cdr3_nt: TGTGCCAGCAGTCCACGACCCGTGGGGGTTGAAGCTTTCTTT
j_call: TRBJ1-1; clone_size: few; v_call: TRBV6-5; d_call: .; cdr3_aa: CASSYDRQLNTEAFF; cdr3_nt: TGTGCCAGCAGTTACGACAGGCAGCTGAACACTGAAGCTTTCTTT
j_call: TRBJ2-2; clone_size: .; v_call: TRBV3-1/TRBV3-2; d_call: .; cdr3_aa: CASSQTYDRGELFF; cdr3_nt: TGTGCCAGCAGCCAGACATACGACAGGGGGGAGCTGTTTTTT
j_call: TRBJ2-2; clone_size: .; v_call: TRBV5-6; d_call: .; cdr3_aa: CASSLLSALTGELFF; cdr3_nt: TGTGCCAGCAGCTTATTATCGGCTCTCACCGGGGAGCTGTTTTTT
j_call: TRBJ1-1; clone_size: .; v_call: TRBV18; d_call: .; cdr3_aa: CASSPPGRTEAFF; cdr3_nt: TGTGCCAGCTCACCACCAGGGAGGACTGAAGCTTTCTTT
j_call: TRBJ1-1; clone_size: .; v_call: TRBV28; d_call: TRBD1; cdr3_aa: CASSLWSDRGTEAFF; cdr3_nt: TGTGCCAGCAGTTTATGGTCGGACAGGGGAACTGAAGCTTTCTTT
j_call: TRBJ2-7; clone_size: .; v_call: TRBV28; d_call: .; cdr3_aa: CASSQGQYEQYF; cdr3_nt: TGTGCCAGCAGCCAGGGCCAGTACGAGCAGTACTTC
j_call: TRBJ2-3; clone_size: .; v_call: TRBV2; d_call: .; cdr3_aa: CASALLGPSTDTQYF; cdr3_nt: TGTGCCAGCGCTCTTTTGGGACCATCCACAGATACGCAGTATTTT
j_call: TRBJ1-1; clone_size: .; v_call: TRBV3-1/TRBV3-2; d_call: TRBD1; cdr3_aa: CASSQGTGGTEAFF; cdr3_nt: TGTGCCAGCAGCCAGGGAACAGGGGGCACTGAAGCTTTCTTT
j_call: TRBJ2-7; clone_size: .; v_call: TRBV28; d_call: .; cdr3_aa: CASGDFGVARPYEQYF; cdr3_nt: TGTGCCAGCGGAGACTTTGGGGTAGCGCGTCCCTACGAGCAGTACTTC
j_call: TRBJ1-2; clone_size: once; v_call: TRBV29-1; d_call: TRBD1; cdr3_aa: CSVGDREDYGYTF; cdr3_nt: TGCAGCGTTGGGGACAGGGAGGATTATGGCTACACCTTC
j_call: TRBJ2-1; clone_size: few; v_call: TRBV5-1; d_call: TRBD2; cdr3_aa: CASSFGSGLAEYNEQFF; cdr3_nt: TGCGCCAGCAGCTTTGGGTCGGGACTAGCGGAATACAATGAGCAGTTCTTC
j_call: TRBJ2-7; clone_size: few; v_call: TRBV6-2/TRBV6-3; d_call: .; cdr3_aa: CASSSPITNYEQYF; cdr3_nt: TGTGCCAGCAGCTCTCCGATTACCAACTACGAGCAGTACTTC
j_call: TRBJ2-1; clone_size: .; v_call: TRBV2; d_call: .; cdr3_aa: CASSQGSSYNEQFF; cdr3_nt: TGTGCCAGCAGTCAGGGTAGCTCCTACAATGAGCAGTTCTTC
j_call: TRBJ2-7; clone_size: .; v_call: TRBV27; d_call: TRBD2; cdr3_aa: CASSPVGSGRSHEQYF; cdr3_nt: TGTGCCAGCAGCCCCGTTGGTAGCGGGAGATCCCACGAGCAGTACTTC
j_call: TRBJ2-1; clone_size: once; v_call: TRBV5-1; d_call: TRBD2; cdr3_aa: CASSRGGLSYNEQFF; cdr3_nt: TGCGCCAGCAGCCGCGGGGGGCTCTCCTACAATGAGCAGTTCTTC
j_call: TRBJ2-3; clone_size: once; v_call: TRBV18; d_call: TRBD1; cdr3_aa: CASSPVVTGGTDTQYF; cdr3_nt: TGTGCCAGCTCACCAGTTGTGACAGGGGGCACAGATACGCAGTATTTT
j_call: TRBJ1-4; clone_size: once; v_call: TRBV3-1/TRBV3-2; d_call: TRBD1; cdr3_aa: CASSQEDRGSEKLFF; cdr3_nt: TGTGCCAGCAGCCAAGAGGACAGGGGAAGCGAAAAACTGTTTTTT
j_call: TRBJ1-5; clone_size: .; v_call: TRBV6-5; d_call: .; cdr3_aa: CASSEVRVNQPQHF; cdr3_nt: TGTGCCAGCAGCGAGGTGAGGGTGAATCAGCCCCAGCATTTT
j_call: TRBJ1-1; clone_size: few; v_call: TRBV28; d_call: .; cdr3_aa: CASSPQMNTEAFF; cdr3_nt: TGTGCCAGCAGTCCCCAGATGAACACTGAAGCTTTCTTT
j_call: TRBJ1-1; clone_size: .; v_call: TRBV19; d_call: .; cdr3_aa: CASSWGQGVRNTEAFF; cdr3_nt: TGTGCCAGTAGCTGGGGGCAGGGTGTAAGGAACACTGAAGCTTTCTTT
j_call: TRBJ2-3; clone_size: .; v_call: TRBV5-8; d_call: .; cdr3_aa: CASSFLERTDTQYF; cdr3_nt: TGTGCCAGCAGCTTTCTTGAGAGGACAGATACGCAGTATTTT
j_call: TRBJ2-2; clone_size: once; v_call: TRBV13; d_call: .; cdr3_aa: CASSLGIAAGELFF; cdr3_nt: TGTGCCAGCAGCTTAGGTATAGCGGCCGGGGAGCTGTTTTTT
j_call: TRBJ1-4; clone_size: .; v_call: TRBV2; d_call: .; cdr3_aa: CASSPTAGNEKLFF; cdr3_nt: TGTGCCAGCAGCCCGACAGCGGGTAATGAAAAACTGTTTTTT
j_call: TRBJ1-2; clone_size: .; v_call: TRBV3-1/TRBV3-2; d_call: TRBD1; cdr3_aa: CASSQLDRGRYGYTF; cdr3_nt: TGTGCCAGCAGCCAGTTGGACAGGGGGCGGTATGGCTACACCTTC
j_call: TRBJ2-2; clone_size: .; v_call: TRBV10-1; d_call: .; cdr3_aa: CASTKPGRGSTGELFF; cdr3_nt: TGCGCCAGCACTAAACCGGGAAGGGGGTCCACCGGGGAGCTGTTTTTT
j_call: TRBJ2-1; clone_size: .; v_call: TRBV15; d_call: .; cdr3_aa: CATSRDNGIHNEQFF; cdr3_nt: TGTGCCACCAGCAGAGATAACGGAATCCACAATGAGCAGTTCTTC
j_call: TRBJ1-6; clone_size: .; v_call: TRBV30; d_call: .; cdr3_aa: CAWRGSYNSPLHF; cdr3_nt: TGTGCCTGGAGAGGGTCCTATAATTCACCCCTCCACTTT
j_call: TRBJ2-1; clone_size: .; v_call: TRBV7-7; d_call: .; cdr3_aa: CASSFSTGQIWYNEQFF; cdr3_nt: TGTGCTAGCAGCTTTAGTACGGGACAAATCTGGTACAATGAGCAGTTCTTC